This record looks at one TCR beta chain sequence and its context. The antigen it binds to is not known. No base quality values were provided; no much bigger clone lies one nucleotide off. This entry is derived from a study of blood T cell repertoires in COVID-19 (dated by TCRdb to about 2020). About the investigation overall: The collaborator samples originated in the United States, Italy and Spain and spanned the acute and convalescent phases of COVID-19. The material from the prospective study consisted of cDNA or gDNA derived from T cells, B-cell-depleted T cells, or PBMCs. Subjects who had been exposed to COVID-19, were actively infected with it, or had recovered from it provided the deeply sampled blood TCRbeta repertoires that made up the dataset. A freely available public database, intended as a resource for researchers studying the immune response to SARS-CoV-2, is where the repertoires were released. The samples were drawn from the first 160 participants of the ongoing ImmuneRACE study and from roughly 1,300 subjects provided by 6 global collaborators. Nearly every sample came with metadata listing a de-identified subject ID, COVID-19 status, age in years and sex. Where HLA class I and class II types were available, the types were taken from metadata supplied by the sample provider, not from assay-based typing. The investigation overall reported the following: How much clinical and demographic metadata was included differed by source and by participant, and the metadata was provided uncurated.

Collaborating institutions collected whole blood in K2EDTA tubes following their own protocols. For TCRbeta analysis, collaborator samples were shipped as frozen whole blood, as isolated PBMCs, or as DNA extracted from either sample type. The CDR3 holds 16 amino acids from the cysteine to the phenylalanine. Only the CDR3 portion is preserved as DNA: 48 bases, with reading frame beginning at the first base. The germline V gene gives CDR1 as SGDLS and CDR2 as YYNGEE. V is pruned by 4 bases and J by 4 bases, leaving 10 bases of the junction without a gene match. The immunoSEQ Assay, a bias-controlled multiplex PCR, was used to amplify TCRbeta CDR3 regions from genomic DNA. The study's processing was this. Nucleated cell counts per sample were estimated from amplification of reference gene primers within the assay. To quantify the absolute abundance of each unique TCRbeta CDR3 rearrangement, sequence reads were collapsed and filtered. For each sample, productive Simpson clonality was calculated by taking the square root of Simpson's diversity index across productive rearrangements. Held by TCRdb, this immuneACCESS table contains in-frame sequences only and omits some clones. Under half of the omission traces to an unresolved V gene where checked; the cause of the rest is unknown. V and J calls and clone size are as listed in that table; D and trimming were resolved from the DNA. In all, the sample holds under 200,000 clones, and 75% to 95% of those were seen once. Around 0.5% of the sample comes from the top ten.

The sequencing input was peripheral blood. The chain uses TRBV9 and TRBJ2-7, and 11 junction bases match TRBD2. The sequence derives from a man aged 50-60 years with acute or convalescent COVID-19. The encoded CDR3 is CASSPTLLAGEYEQYF. The nucleotides read TGTGCCAGCAGCCCTACCCTACTAGCGGGAGAGTACGAGCAGTACTTC. Here the CDR3 is joined to the reference TRBV9 and TRBJ2-7 genes, and the full variable domain is: DSGVTQTPKHLITATGQRVTLRCSPRSGDLSVYWYQQSLDQGLQFLIQYYNGEERAKGNILERFSAQQFPDLHSELNLSSLELGDSALYFCASSPTLLAGEYEQYFGPGTRLTVT.